The rows below give T cell receptor beta chains drawn from one sample of a study of post-analysis software for immune sequencing data. MiXCR was run by TCRdb on the PCR reads, yielding one entry per CDR3 protein. Of roughly 400,000 distinct CDR3 sequences listed, 39% are singletons. The sequencing input was blood. All receptors come from a girl aged 2 to 9 with multiple sclerosis. The CDR3 runs from the conserved cysteine through the conserved F or W. The D gene is left open where the match is weak. The size field is filled for only some rows; it gives once, few, many or a size class.

v_call: TRBV5-1
clone_size: NA
d_call: TRBD2
j_call: TRBJ2-7
cdr3_aa: CASSLEGGISYEQYF
cdr3_nt: TGCGCCAGCAGCTTGGAGGGAGGGATCTCCTACGAGCAGTACTTC

v_call: TRBV29-1
clone_size: NA
d_call: TRBD1
j_call: TRBJ1-1
cdr3_aa: CSVKGASTEAFF
cdr3_nt: TGCAGCGTTAAGGGGGCTAGCACTGAAGCTTTCTTT

v_call: TRBV11-2
clone_size: NA
d_call: TRBD2
j_call: TRBJ2-3
cdr3_aa: CASSLGTSGGSPDTQYF
cdr3_nt: TGTGCCAGCAGCTTAGGGACTAGCGGGGGGAGCCCAGATACGCAGTATTTT

v_call: TRBV3-1
clone_size: NA
d_call: NA
j_call: TRBJ2-1
cdr3_aa: CASSQAGPLGLFF
cdr3_nt: TGTGCCAGCAGCCAAGCTGGTCCCCTCGGGTTGTTCTTC

v_call: TRBV4-1
clone_size: NA
d_call: NA
j_call: TRBJ1-2
cdr3_aa: CASSQVVVGGQMKTNYGYIF
cdr3_nt: TGCGCCAGCAGCCAAGTTGTAGTCGGGGGACAAATGAAAACTAACTATGGCTACATCTTC

v_call: TRBV6-6
clone_size: few
d_call: TRBD2
j_call: TRBJ2-7
cdr3_aa: CATTGLAYEQYF
cdr3_nt: TGTGCCACCACGGGACTAGCCTACGAGCAGTACTTC

v_call: TRBV9
clone_size: NA
d_call: NA
j_call: TRBJ2-7
cdr3_aa: CASSVNSYEQYF
cdr3_nt: TGTGCCAGCAGCGTAAATTCTTACGAGCAGTACTTC

v_call: TRBV5-1
clone_size: few
d_call: NA
j_call: TRBJ2-2
cdr3_aa: CASSFWANTGELFF
cdr3_nt: TGCGCCAGCAGCTTTTGGGCGAACACCGGGGAGCTGTTTTTT

v_call: TRBV7-3
clone_size: NA
d_call: NA
j_call: TRBJ1-1
cdr3_aa: CASSLGRGGLVNTEAFF
cdr3_nt: TGTGCCAGCAGCTTAGGTAGGGGAGGACTGGTGAACACTGAAGCTTTCTTT

v_call: TRBV29-1
clone_size: many
d_call: NA
j_call: TRBJ2-1
cdr3_aa: CREIVGANEQFF
cdr3_nt: TGCAGAGAAATAGTGGGGGCAAATGAGCAGTTCTTC

v_call: TRBV3-1
clone_size: NA
d_call: NA
j_call: TRBJ1-2
cdr3_aa: CASSQEGVSNYGYTF
cdr3_nt: TGTGCCAGCAGCCAAGAGGGGGTTTCTAACTATGGCTACACCTTC

v_call: TRBV5-1
clone_size: NA
d_call: NA
j_call: TRBJ2-5
cdr3_aa: CASSLAGQYQETQYF
cdr3_nt: TGCGCCAGCAGCTTGGCCGGACAGTACCAAGAGACCCAGTACTTC

v_call: TRBV11-1
clone_size: few
d_call: NA
j_call: TRBJ2-6
cdr3_aa: CASSTVSYRAGANVLTF
cdr3_nt: TGTGCCAGCTCTACCGTCTCCTACAGGGCTGGGGCCAACGTCCTGACTTTC

v_call: TRBV27
clone_size: few
d_call: NA
j_call: TRBJ1-5
cdr3_aa: CASSSRTDQPQHF
cdr3_nt: TGTGCCAGCAGTTCCCGGACAGATCAGCCCCAGCATTTT

v_call: TRBV18
clone_size: NA
d_call: NA
j_call: TRBJ2-1
cdr3_aa: CASSPLVFSYNEQFF
cdr3_nt: TGTGCCAGCTCACCACTAGTTTTCTCCTACAATGAGCAGTTCTTC

v_call: TRBV28
clone_size: NA
d_call: NA
j_call: TRBJ1-2
cdr3_aa: CAGSLSSYGYTF
cdr3_nt: TGTGCCGGCAGTTTATCCTCCTATGGCTACACCTTC

v_call: TRBV19
clone_size: few
d_call: TRBD2
j_call: TRBJ2-1
cdr3_aa: CASTTAGLAGNNEQFF
cdr3_nt: TGTGCCAGTACCACAGCGGGACTAGCGGGAAACAATGAGCAGTTCTTC

v_call: TRBV29-1
clone_size: NA
d_call: TRBD1
j_call: TRBJ1-2
cdr3_aa: CSGGDRNYGYTF
cdr3_nt: TGCAGCGGAGGGGACAGAAACTATGGCTACACCTTC

v_call: TRBV28
clone_size: few
d_call: TRBD1
j_call: TRBJ2-4
cdr3_aa: CASRTGGDPKQYF
cdr3_nt: TGTGCCAGCAGGACAGGGGGCGATCCGAAGCAGTACTTC

v_call: TRBV28
clone_size: NA
d_call: NA
j_call: TRBJ1-1
cdr3_aa: CAGSFSAGNTEAFF
cdr3_nt: TGTGCCGGCAGTTTTTCGGCGGGAAACACTGAAGCTTTCTTT

v_call: TRBV28
clone_size: NA
d_call: TRBD2
j_call: TRBJ2-4
cdr3_aa: CASSFYLAGGSKNIQYF
cdr3_nt: TGTGCCAGCAGTTTTTACCTAGCGGGAGGATCAAAAAACATTCAGTACTTC

v_call: TRBV6-6
clone_size: few
d_call: NA
j_call: TRBJ2-6
cdr3_aa: CASSRTVASGANVLTF
cdr3_nt: TGTGCCAGCAGCCGGACAGTGGCCTCTGGGGCCAACGTCCTGACTTTC

v_call: TRBV20-1
clone_size: few
d_call: NA
j_call: TRBJ1-1
cdr3_aa: CSARDFRRAVGETEAFF
cdr3_nt: TGCAGTGCTAGAGATTTCAGAAGGGCGGTGGGAGAGACTGAAGCTTTCTTT

v_call: TRBV29-1
clone_size: few
d_call: TRBD2
j_call: TRBJ2-1
cdr3_aa: CSVKGLAGVQPRERTSSYNEQFF
cdr3_nt: TGCAGCGTCAAGGGACTAGCGGGAGTACAGCCCAGGGAGAGGACAAGCTCCTACAATGAGCAGTTCTTC

v_call: TRBV2
clone_size: NA
d_call: NA
j_call: TRBJ2-7
cdr3_aa: CASSDHGGSYEQYF
cdr3_nt: TGTGCCAGCAGTGATCATGGCGGCTCCTACGAGCAGTACTTC

v_call: TRBV6-2/TRBV6-3
clone_size: few
d_call: NA
j_call: TRBJ1-4
cdr3_aa: CASSEPGADLSSTNEKLFF
cdr3_nt: TGTGCCAGCAGTGAGCCGGGAGCAGACTTATCTTCAACTAATGAAAAACTGTTTTTT

v_call: TRBV27
clone_size: few
d_call: TRBD2
j_call: TRBJ2-7
cdr3_aa: CASSLSGGSFPEYF
cdr3_nt: TGTGCCAGCAGTTTGAGCGGGGGGTCCTTCCCCGAGTACTTC

v_call: TRBV19
clone_size: NA
d_call: NA
j_call: TRBJ2-5
cdr3_aa: CASSIRQSETQDF
cdr3_nt: TGTGCCAGTAGTATAAGACAGTCGGAGACCCAGGACTTC

v_call: TRBV20-1
clone_size: NA
d_call: TRBD2
j_call: TRBJ2-5
cdr3_aa: CSAPPAGAYTETQYF
cdr3_nt: TGCAGTGCCCCGCCAGCGGGGGCCTACACAGAGACCCAGTACTTC

v_call: TRBV10-3
clone_size: NA
d_call: NA
j_call: TRBJ2-5
cdr3_aa: CAIMGITYERYF
cdr3_nt: TGTGCCATCATGGGGATTACCTACGAGCGGTACTTC

v_call: TRBV6-6
clone_size: NA
d_call: NA
j_call: TRBJ1-6
cdr3_aa: CASSSGYNSPLHF
cdr3_nt: TGTGCCAGCAGCTCAGGCTATAATTCACCCCTCCACTTT

v_call: TRBV29-1
clone_size: many
d_call: TRBD1
j_call: TRBJ2-7
cdr3_aa: CSAGTGTYEQYF
cdr3_nt: TGCAGCGCTGGGACAGGTACCTACGAGCAGTACTTC

v_call: TRBV4-3
clone_size: few
d_call: NA
j_call: TRBJ1-1
cdr3_aa: CASSQWGRRGEAFF
cdr3_nt: TGCGCCAGCAGCCAGTGGGGACGACGGGGTGAAGCTTTCTTT

v_call: TRBV7-2
clone_size: few
d_call: TRBD2
j_call: TRBJ2-3
cdr3_aa: CASSLARLAGGLMLRDTQYF
cdr3_nt: TGTGCCAGCAGCTTAGCTCGACTAGCGGGGGGGCTAATGTTGAGGGATACGCAGTATTTT

v_call: TRBV28
clone_size: NA
d_call: NA
j_call: TRBJ2-6
cdr3_aa: CASTVQGRGGANVLTF
cdr3_nt: TGTGCCAGCACAGTGCAGGGGAGGGGAGGGGCCAACGTCCTGACTTTC

v_call: TRBV4-3
clone_size: NA
d_call: NA
j_call: TRBJ1-2
cdr3_aa: CASSQDRVESLNYGYTF
cdr3_nt: TGCGCCAGCAGCCAAGATCGGGTGGAGTCGCTTAACTATGGCTACACCTTC

v_call: TRBV7-7
clone_size: few
d_call: TRBD2
j_call: TRBJ2-7
cdr3_aa: CASSPGVREVYEQYF
cdr3_nt: TGTGCTAGCAGCCCTGGGGTCCGGGAGGTCTACGAGCAGTACTTC

v_call: TRBV5-1
clone_size: once
d_call: NA
j_call: TRBJ2-1
cdr3_aa: CASSPAGPSYNEQFF
cdr3_nt: TGCGCCAGCAGTCCGGCCGGCCCATCCTACAATGAGCAGTTCTTC

v_call: TRBV5-1
clone_size: NA
d_call: NA
j_call: TRBJ1-1
cdr3_aa: CASSPIGGTEAFF
cdr3_nt: TGCGCCAGCAGCCCTATCGGAGGGACTGAAGCTTTCTTT

v_call: TRBV25-1
clone_size: NA
d_call: NA
j_call: TRBJ1-1
cdr3_aa: CASSESSQGNTEAFF
cdr3_nt: TGTGCCAGCAGTGAATCTTCCCAGGGGAACACTGAAGCTTTCTTT